The 16 T cell receptor beta chains below all came from one sample that was sequenced in a study of CD8 T cells in ankylosing spondylitis. TCRdb redid the calling of the 5' RACE reads with MiXCR, one entry per CDR3 protein. The sample includes approximately 180,000 distinct CDR3 sequences, around a sixth of them seen just once. Material for sequencing was blood, either unsorted or a sorted T cell fraction (not recorded which). These receptors were obtained from a male donor aged 5-29 years with ankylosing spondylitis or in good health (not recorded which).

This clonotype was found many times. The gene calls are TRBV11-2 and TRBJ2-3, with D possibly TRBD1 on 6 matching bases. The CDR3 runs 15 residues. Trimming removed 1 base from V and 4 bases from J, with 12 bases in between. Germline CDR1 and CDR2: SGHAT and FQNNGV. The CDR3 DNA reads TGTGCCAGCAGCTTAGTTGGGGGCGCAGCAGATACGCAGTATTTT. It specifies CASSLVGGAADTQYF. Filled out from reference TRBV11-2 and TRBJ2-3, the complete variable domain reads EAGVAQSPRYKIIEKRQSVAFWCNPISGHATLYWYQQILGQGPKLLIQFQNNGVVDDSQLPKDRFSAERLKGVDSTLKIQPAKLEDSAVYLCASSLVGGAADTQYFGPGTRLTVL.

This clonotype has a count of ten or more. The V and J genes are TRBV5-4 and TRBJ2-5; D unresolved. The CDR3 is 15 residues long. The V gene's germline CDR1 is SGHNT and CDR2 YYREEE (reference sequence). Trimming shortened V by 0 bases and J by 5 bases, and 14 bases separated the two germline ends. CDR3 nucleotides: TGTGCCAGCAGCTTGGTGGATGAGTATCCGGAGACCCAGTACTTC. This translates into CASSLVDEYPETQYF. Supplemented by reference TRBV5-4 and TRBJ2-5, the full variable domain reads ETGVTQSPTHLIKTRGQQVTLRCSSQSGHNTVSWYQQALGQGPQFIFQYYREEENGRGNFPPRFSGLQFPNYSSELNVNALELDDSALYLCASSLVDEYPETQYFGPGTRLLVL.

This clonotype was counted ten times or more. The CDR3 region has the DNA TGTGCCAGCAGTCTTGGACGGGTTCAGTACTTC. Translated, it gives CASSLGRVQYF. The chain combines TRBV27 with TRBJ2-4; no firm D call. The CDR3 spans 11 residues. Germline-derived CDR1 and CDR2 are MNHEY and SMNVEV (reference sequence). The germline V and J ends were trimmed by 5 bases and 11 bases, with 10 bases remaining between them.

This clonotype was observed at least ten times. The chain links TRBV6-5 to TRBJ2-7, with D unclear. Germline V gene data show CDR1 as MNHEY and CDR2 as SVGAGI. V gave up 6 bases and J gave up 1 base, with 7 bases separating them. This CDR3 region has 12 residues. Here the CDR3 reads CASRTLSYEQYF. CDR3 DNA sequence: TGTGCCAGCAGGACATTATCCTACGAGCAGTACTTC.

The V call is TRBV7-8, the J call TRBJ1-5; D is ambiguous. CDR3 length: 16 amino acids. Germline-derived CDR1 and CDR2 are SGHVS and FQNEAQ. V lost 5 bases and J lost 5, with 19 bases in between. The DNA of the CDR3 is TGTGCCAGCAGCGGTACCATCGATCCGAGGGATCAGCCCCAGCATTTT. It translates to CASSGTIDPRDQPQHF.

Ten or more counts support this clonotype. CDR3 in amino acids: CASSLTASGRAWDTQYF. CDR3 coding DNA: TGTGCCAGCAGCTTAACGGCTAGCGGGAGGGCCTGGGATACGCAGTATTTT. The rearrangement uses TRBV7-2 and TRBJ2-3; 12 bases align to TRBD2. The CDR3 covers 17 residues. V lost 2 bases to trimming and J lost 6 bases; unmatched junction nucleotides: 9. CDR1 and CDR2 (germline): SGHTA, FQGNSA.

This chain links TRBV20-1 with TRBJ1-1; D not resolved. Germline V gene lookup returns CDR1 DFQATT and CDR2 SNEGSKA (reference sequence). The CDR3 extends over 13 amino acids. Deletions cut 7 bases from V and 0 bases from J, with 12 bases between. The CDR3 DNA reads as TGCAGTGTACGTGGAGTATTGAACACTGAAGCTTTCTTT. Its protein product is CSVRGVLNTEAFF.

The J gene is TRBJ2-1, the V gene TRBV29-1; the match to TRBD2 covers 11 bases. CDR1 and CDR2 from the germline V gene are SQVTM and ANQGSEA. This CDR3 is 15 amino acids long. V shed 3 bases and J 4 bases; nucleotides not matched to a gene: 5. CDR3 amino acids: CSVDMGLAVYNEQFF. CDR3 DNA sequence: TGCAGCGTTGATATGGGACTAGCGGTATACAATGAGCAGTTCTTC.

The table lists this clonotype with many counts. The J gene is TRBJ2-2, the V gene TRBV12-3 or TRBV12-4; 7 bases are shared with TRBD1. This CDR3 region has 14 residues. J gave up 4 bases and V 6 bases, and 5 bases lay outside the gene matches. CDR3 DNA sequence: TGTGCCAGCAGCCGAGGACAGGCCACCGGGGAGCTGTTTTTT. This sequence encodes CASSRGQATGELFF.

This clonotype was detected many times. J is TRBJ2-1 and V is TRBV6-2 or TRBV6-3; D may match TRBD1 or TRBD2 (6 bases each). Trimming removed 6 bases from V and 13 bases from J, with 13 bases in between. In germline, CDR1 is MNHEY, CDR2 SVGEGT. CDR3 length: 11 residues. CDR3 nucleotide sequence: TGTGCCAGCAGCGACCGGGGGCGACAGTTCTTC. Residues: CASSDRGRQFF.

This clonotype came up a few times. Just one base apart from a much larger clone, this may be a read error. The chain combines TRBV7-8 with TRBJ1-2, with unresolved D. This CDR3 is 13 amino acids long. The V gene lost 5 bases and the J gene lost 6 bases, with 13 bases spanning the gap. Germline-derived CDR1 and CDR2 are SGHVS and FQNEAQ. CDR3 residues: CASSPAVVDGYTF. CDR3 bases: TGTGCCAGCAGCCCAGCGGTGGTGGATGGCTACACCTTC.

This clonotype was counted ten times or more. V is TRBV25-1 and J is TRBJ2-1; no reliable D call. The CDR3 is 14 amino acids. Germline V lookup: CDR1 MGHDK, CDR2 SYGVNS. V lost 0 bases, J lost 6 bases, and 9 bases lay in between. The CDR3 DNA reads as TGTGCCAGCAGTGAATACGCTAGTGGCAATGAGCAGTTCTTC. This sequence encodes CASSEYASGNEQFF.

This clonotype was seen ten or more times. The J gene is TRBJ2-7, the V gene TRBV12-3 or TRBV12-4; D is possibly TRBD2 (5 bases). The CDR3 is 15 amino acids. V was shortened by 5 bases and J by 3 bases, with 17 bases between the two germline ends. CDR3 in amino acids: CASSPDRGSYYEQYF. DNA for the CDR3: TGTGCCAGCAGTCCAGACCGGGGTTCCTACTACGAGCAGTACTTC.

The V call is TRBV5-1, the J call TRBJ2-1; the D gene is possibly TRBD2 (6 bases). Germline V gene lookup returns CDR1 SGHRS and CDR2 YFSETQ. Trimming stripped 0 bases from V and 7 bases from J, with 11 bases between. The CDR3 totals 14 residues. The CDR3 protein is CASSLGGGPNEQFF. The DNA of the CDR3 is TGCGCCAGCAGCTTGGGAGGAGGGCCGAATGAGCAGTTCTTC.

The table lists this clonotype with many counts. V gene TRBV6-6 combines with J gene TRBJ2-5; D not certain. Germline V CDR1 and CDR2: MNHNY, SVGAGI (reference sequence). The CDR3 totals 11 residues. Deletions cut 5 bases from V and 14 bases from J, with 15 bases between. The CDR3 DNA is TGTGCCAGCAGTGCCCGGGTCAGGCCCTACTTC. This codes for CASSARVRPYF.

This clonotype appeared a few times. The rearrangement joins TRBV28 to TRBJ2-7, with 11 bases fitting TRBD1. With V trimmed by 7 bases and J by 4 bases, 6 bases remained unmatched. CDR1 and CDR2 (germline): MDHEN, SYDVKM. The length of the CDR3 is 14 residues. The CDR3 loop is CASKRDRGGYEQYF. The CDR3 DNA follows: TGTGCCAGCAAACGGGACAGGGGGGGGTACGAGCAGTACTTC.